These 29 T cell receptor beta chains came from one sample sequenced in a study of cytomegalovirus exposure and HLA in healthy donors. With 60 Vbeta and 13 Jbeta primers, the PCR was carried out. TCRdb keeps only in-frame clones here, not all; method: immunoSEQ multiplex PCR. The top ten hold nearly 2% of the sample, which has under 200,000 clones, 65% to 90% seen once. The sample taken for sequencing was PBMCs. These TCRs come from a young woman in good health and CMV-seronegative.

This clone has a handful of counts. The chain is built from TRBV5-1 and TRBJ1-4; the match to TRBD1 covers 9 bases. The CDR3 has 16 amino acids. Trimming at V came to 0 bases and at J to 8 bases, leaving 8 bases not matched to a gene. Germline lookup yields CDR1 SGHRS and CDR2 YFSETQ. The CDR3 is CASSLAPGQGREKLFF. CDR3 nucleotide sequence: TGCGCCAGCAGCTTGGCTCCGGGACAGGGAAGAGAAAAACTGTTTTTT.

The rearrangement links TRBV27 to TRBJ2-7, with 10 positions matching TRBD1. Germline CDR1 and CDR2: MNHEY and SMNVEV (reference sequence). After removal of 6 bases from V and 2 bases from J, the junction contained 1 base not matched to a gene. This CDR3 has 13 residues. CDR3 coding DNA: TGTGCCAGCAGGGGACAGGGGCCCTACGAGCAGTACTTC. It codes for CASRGQGPYEQYF.

The genes are TRBV5-1 and TRBJ1-6, with TRBD1 identical over 7 bases. The CDR3 has 15 amino acids. Per the germline V gene, CDR1 is SGHRS and CDR2 is YFSETQ. The V segment lost 4 bases and the J segment 4 bases; nucleotides outside the gene matches: 5. CDR3 amino acids: CASSRDSQYNSPLHF. The CDR3 nucleotides read TGCGCCAGCAGCCGGGACAGCCAGTATAATTCACCCCTCCACTTT.

The chain uses TRBV18 and TRBJ1-5, with 7 bases that match TRBD1. With V trimmed by 3 bases and J by 5 bases, 7 bases remained unmatched. Per germline, CDR1 KGHSH and CDR2 LQKENI. The CDR3 sequence is 15 residues long. CDR3 amino acids: CASSPRQGEDQPQHF. The CDR3 DNA is TGTGCCAGCTCACCGAGACAGGGTGAGGATCAGCCCCAGCATTTT.

The chain joins TRBV13 to TRBJ1-6, with TRBD1 matching 7 bases. Trimming took 3 bases from V and 0 from J; bases not matched to a gene: 2. The CDR3 totals 16 residues. Germline-derived CDR1 and CDR2 are PRHDT and FYEKMQ (reference sequence). CDR3 protein: CASSFRDSSYNSPLHF. CDR3 in DNA: TGTGCCAGCAGCTTCCGGGACAGCTCCTATAATTCACCCCTCCACTTT.

The gene calls are TRBV9 and TRBJ2-2; weak D call: TRBD2 (6 bases). Germline-derived CDR1 and CDR2 are SGDLS and YYNGEE. V was trimmed by 3 bases and J by 4 bases, leaving 16 bases between them. The CDR3 runs to 16 residues. In DNA, the CDR3 is TGTGCCAGCAGCGGCATTGGGGGGTGGGGCACCGGGGAGCTGTTTTTT. Amino acids: CASSGIGGWGTGELFF.

This clone showed up just once. The chain employs TRBV27 and TRBJ2-5; 8 nucleotides line up with TRBD2. CDR3 length equals 14 residues. Germline lookup yields CDR1 MNHEY and CDR2 SMNVEV (reference sequence). The ends lost 7 bases at V and 2 bases at J; junction bases unmatched: 6. This CDR3 reads CASKGSGVQETQYF. The CDR3 DNA reads as TGTGCCAGCAAGGGTAGCGGGGTTCAAGAGACCCAGTACTTC.

J is TRBJ2-2 and V is TRBV29-1; 9 bases are shared with TRBD2. The V segment lost 7 bases and the J segment 3 bases; nucleotides outside the gene matches: 6. Germline values: CDR1 SQVTM, CDR2 ANQGSEA. The CDR3 length is 14 residues. The CDR3 is CSAGRGGYTGELFF. CDR3 DNA: TGCAGCGCCGGGCGGGGGGGTTACACCGGGGAGCTGTTTTTT.

The V call is TRBV14, the J call TRBJ2-7; 8 bases are a match to TRBD2. In germline, CDR1 is SGHDN, CDR2 FVKESK. After removal of 3 bases from V and 0 bases from J, the junction contained 7 bases not matched to a gene. CDR3 length: 16 residues. The CDR3 nucleotides read TGTGCCAGCAGCCAGGAACTAGCGGTAAGCTCCTACGAGCAGTACTTC. Its translation: CASSQELAVSSYEQYF.

V and J are TRBV4-1 and TRBJ1-1; D is undetermined. The germline gives CDR1 MGHRA, CDR2 YSYEKL. Trimming removed 0 bases from V and 1 base from J, with 12 bases in between. CDR3 size: 16 residues. The CDR3 sequence is CASSQEAEGGNTEAFF. CDR3 nucleotides: TGCGCCAGCAGCCAAGAGGCGGAGGGCGGGAACACTGAAGCTTTCTTT.

This clone was counted a single time. This sequence joins TRBV12-5 and TRBJ2-3, with a tentative D call TRBD1 (6 bases). CDR3 length: 14 residues. CDR1 LGHNT and CDR2 FRNRAP come from the germline V gene. V was shortened by 3 bases and J by 4 bases, with 11 bases between the two germline ends. CDR3 loop: CASGLQGRADTQYF. CDR3 bases: TGTGCTAGTGGTTTACAGGGTCGGGCAGATACGCAGTATTTT.

The chain carries TRBV4-1 and TRBJ1-1, with TRBD1 as a possible D gene (6 bases). This CDR3 is built from 19 residues. CDR1 is MGHRA, CDR2 YSYEKL, per germline. V was cut by 4 bases and J by 4 bases, with 28 bases left in between. Here the CDR3 DNA reads TGCGCCAGCAGCCCTCATCCCCTACAGGGTAGGGTAATTAGCACTGAAGCTTTCTTT. It encodes CASSPHPLQGRVISTEAFF.

The chain links TRBV15 to TRBJ2-1; TRBD2 agrees at 7 bases. The V gene end was trimmed by 3 bases and the J gene end by 10 bases; junction bases not matched to a gene: 12. CDR1 and CDR2 (germline): LNHNV, YYDKDF (reference sequence). CDR3 size: 15 residues. This CDR3 reads CATSRVGGSAGEQFF. The CDR3 DNA is TGTGCCACCAGCAGGGTGGGGGGGTCAGCAGGGGAGCAGTTCTTC.

This sequence joins TRBV19 and TRBJ2-1, with TRBD2 matching 11 bases. V was pared by 9 bases and J by 3 bases, with 4 bases of the junction left unmatched. This CDR3 comprises 14 residues. Germline loops: CDR1 LNHDA, CDR2 SQIVND (reference sequence). CDR3 in amino acids: CASQGTSGYNEQFF. The CDR3 bases are TGTGCCAGCCAAGGGACTAGCGGCTACAATGAGCAGTTCTTC.

The chain recombines TRBV2 with TRBJ2-1, with 10 bases that match TRBD1. Trimming at V came to 4 bases and at J to 5 bases, leaving 8 bases not matched to a gene. There are 16 residues in the CDR3. The germline gives CDR1 SNHLY, CDR2 FYNNEI. The CDR3 reads CASSGVWDRGHNEQFF. CDR3 nucleotide sequence: TGTGCCAGCAGTGGGGTTTGGGACAGGGGTCACAATGAGCAGTTCTTC.

This chain links TRBV2 with TRBJ1-1, with 8 bases aligning to TRBD1. The V and J ends lost 7 bases and 5 bases, in that order; junction bases with no gene match: 9. The CDR3 has 14 residues. CDR1 and CDR2 (germline): SNHLY, FYNNEI. In DNA form, the CDR3 reads TGTGCCAGCACTACGTGGACAGGGCAGACTGAAGCTTTCTTT. Protein product: CASTTWTGQTEAFF.

The J gene is TRBJ2-7, the V gene TRBV5-4; 8 nucleotides align to TRBD2. The CDR3 consists of 16 residues. Trimming cost V 0 bases and J 2 bases; bases outside gene matches: 7. CDR1 SGHNT and CDR2 YYREEE come from the germline V gene (reference sequence). As DNA, the CDR3 is TGTGCCAGCAGCTTGGTAGGGGCTAGCGGGCCCTACGAGCAGTACTTC. Encoded protein: CASSLVGASGPYEQYF.

This clone was found a few times. The V call is TRBV6-5, the J call TRBJ2-7; D possibly corresponds to TRBD1 (6 bases). V was pared by 2 bases and J by 3 bases, with 8 bases between. The CDR3 covers 13 residues. The germline V gene encodes CDR1 MNHEY and CDR2 SVGAGI. The CDR3 DNA is TGTGCCAGCAGTTACCACAGGGACTACGAGCAGTACTTC. It translates to CASSYHRDYEQYF.

CDR3 DNA: TGTGCCAGCGGCCAGGGTAACTATGGCTACACCTTC. Encoded protein: CASGQGNYGYTF. This chain connects TRBV6-5 to TRBJ1-2; the D gene is possibly TRBD1 (5 bases). Trimming pared 8 bases from V and 1 base from J, leaving 8 bases between. Germline-derived CDR1 and CDR2 are MNHEY and SVGAGI. CDR3 length: 12 amino acids.

The chain combines TRBV14 with TRBJ2-5; D is uncertain. The end of the DNA aligns better with TRBJ2-7, so the J call may be wrong. Germline-derived CDR1 and CDR2 are SGHDN and FVKESK. The CDR3 contains 11 residues. CDR3 nucleotide sequence: TGTGCCAGCAGCCTTACCTACGAGCAGTACTTC. It is translated as CASSLTYEQYF.

The CDR3 sequence is CASRFDGSSYNEQFF. The CDR3 bases are TGCGCCAGCAGATTCGACGGGAGCTCCTACAATGAGCAGTTCTTC. The chain joins TRBV5-1 to TRBJ2-1; tentative D call: TRBD2 (6 bases). In germline, CDR1 is SGHRS, CDR2 YFSETQ. The CDR3 length is 15 residues. Trimming removed 5 bases at V and 0 bases at J, with 12 bases between.

The CDR3: CATSGRQGAYEQYF. In nucleotides, the CDR3 is TGTGCCACCAGCGGTCGACAGGGGGCCTACGAGCAGTACTTC. The genes are TRBV15 and TRBJ2-7, with 9 nucleotides matching TRBD1. With 5 bases clipped from V and 2 bases from J, the junction kept 4 bases outside the gene matches. The CDR3 sequence is 14 residues long. CDR1 is LNHNV, CDR2 YYDKDF, per germline (reference sequence). Combining the CDR3 with reference TRBV15 and TRBJ2-7 gives the whole variable domain DAMVIQNPRYQVTQFGKPVTLSCSQTLNHNVMYWYQQKSSQAPKLLFHYYDKDFNNEADTPDNFQSRRPNTSFCFLDIRSPGLGDTAMYLCATSGRQGAYEQYFGPGTRLTVT.

The rearrangement uses TRBV11-2 and TRBJ2-3; 9 nucleotides match TRBD1. The CDR3 sequence is 15 residues long. CDR1 is SGHAT, CDR2 FQNNGV, per germline. The V gene end was trimmed by 5 bases and the J gene end by 4 bases; junction bases not matched to a gene: 7. CDR3 nucleotide sequence: TGTGCCAGCAGCCAAACAGGGGGCGCCGCAGATACGCAGTATTTT. Protein sequence: CASSQTGGAADTQYF. Full variable domain (rest looked up from reference TRBV11-2 and TRBJ2-3): EAGVAQSPRYKIIEKRQSVAFWCNPISGHATLYWYQQILGQGPKLLIQFQNNGVVDDSQLPKDRFSAERLKGVDSTLKIQPAKLEDSAVYLCASSQTGGAADTQYFGPGTRLTVL.

The genes are TRBV5-1 and TRBJ2-2; tentative D call: TRBD1 (5 bases). This CDR3 comprises 15 residues. Trimming removed 0 bases from V and 5 bases from J, with 11 bases in between. Germline V lookup: CDR1 SGHRS, CDR2 YFSETQ. CDR3 coding DNA: TGCGCCAGCAGCTTGGACAGGCTTGGTACCGGGGAGCTGTTTTTT. It encodes CASSLDRLGTGELFF.

The V gene is TRBV29-1, the J gene TRBJ1-5; 7 positions agree with TRBD1. Trimming at V came to 6 bases and at J to 4 bases, leaving 6 bases not matched to a gene. Germline values: CDR1 SQVTM, CDR2 ANQGSEA. The CDR3 runs 13 residues. The DNA for the CDR3 is TGCAGCGTCGCCGGGACAGAGAATCAGCCCCAGCATTTT. Amino acids: CSVAGTENQPQHF.

This chain connects TRBV29-1 to TRBJ2-1; TRBD2 matches 8 bases. This CDR3 region has 13 residues. Germline CDR1 SQVTM, CDR2 ANQGSEA. The ends lost 4 bases at V and 10 bases at J; junction bases unmatched: 9. The CDR3 DNA sequence: TGCAGCGTTGTTAGGGGGACGGGAGGGGAGCAGTTCTTC. Amino acids: CSVVRGTGGEQFF.

This chain joins TRBV19 and TRBJ1-2; D is uncertain. Per germline, CDR1 LNHDA and CDR2 SQIVND (reference sequence). The CDR3 covers 13 residues. V was shortened by 8 bases and J by 4 bases, with 14 bases between the two germline ends. This chain's CDR3 is CASSSGGSYGYTF. The CDR3 DNA follows: TGTGCCAGTTCGTCGGGAGGGTCCTATGGCTACACCTTC.

The V and J genes are TRBV2 and TRBJ2-2; 10 nucleotides line up with TRBD2. Trimming removed 6 bases from V and 5 bases from J; junction bases left unmatched: 9. Germline CDR1 is SNHLY and CDR2 is FYNNEI. This CDR3 comprises 16 residues. CDR3 nucleotides: TGTGCCAGCAGCCCGACTCTAGCGGGAGTAACCGGGGAGCTGTTTTTT. This encodes CASSPTLAGVTGELFF.

The V gene is TRBV19, the J gene TRBJ2-7, with 9 bases matching TRBD1. This CDR3 is built from 16 residues. Germline CDR1 and CDR2: LNHDA and SQIVND (reference sequence). V trimming: 3 bases; J trimming: 4 bases; junction bases outside the gene matches: 10. The chain's CDR3 is CASSMPGQGGRYEQYF. The CDR3 DNA follows: TGTGCCAGTAGTATGCCGGGACAGGGCGGGCGGTACGAGCAGTACTTC.